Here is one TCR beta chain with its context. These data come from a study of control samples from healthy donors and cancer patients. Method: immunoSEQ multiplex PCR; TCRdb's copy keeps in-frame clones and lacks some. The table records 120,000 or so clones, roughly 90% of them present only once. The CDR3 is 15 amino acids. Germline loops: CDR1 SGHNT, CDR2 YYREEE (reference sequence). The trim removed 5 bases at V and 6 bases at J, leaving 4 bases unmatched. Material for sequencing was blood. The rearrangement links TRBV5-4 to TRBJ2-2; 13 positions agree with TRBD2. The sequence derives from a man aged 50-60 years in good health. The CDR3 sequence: CASRFGLAGAGELFF. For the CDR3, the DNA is TGTGCCAGCAGGTTCGGACTAGCGGGGGCCGGGGAGCTGTTTTTT. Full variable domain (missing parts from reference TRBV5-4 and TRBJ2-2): ETGVTQSPTHLIKTRGQQVTLRCSSQSGHNTVSWYQQALGQGPQFIFQYYREEENGRGNFPPRFSGLQFPNYSSELNVNALELDDSALYLCASRFGLAGAGELFFGEGSRLTVL.